The 9 T cell receptor beta chains below come from one sample, sequenced in a study of control samples from healthy donors and cancer patients. The method was immunoSEQ multiplex PCR; TCRdb's version includes in-frame clones alone and lacks a portion of them. The sample lists tens of thousands of clones, roughly 89% seen once, with about 7.4% in the top ten. Sample: blood. Receptors were obtained from a woman aged 55-75 years in good health.

The chain recombines TRBV18 with TRBJ2-7; D call uncertain. The germline CDR1 and CDR2 sequences are KGHSH and LQKENI. V lost 2 bases to trimming and J lost 3 bases, with 14 bases between them. This CDR3 comprises 15 residues. Written as DNA, the CDR3 is TGTGCCAGCTCACCAACCAAGTTTTCCCTCTACGAGCAGTACTTC. Protein: CASSPTKFSLYEQYF.

This clone was recorded once. The chain uses TRBV24-1 and TRBJ2-3, with a tentative D call TRBD2 (5 bases). There are 15 residues in the CDR3. V lost 3 bases and J 5 bases, leaving 14 bases between the germline ends. CDR1 and CDR2 (germline): KGHDR, SFDVKD. DNA of the CDR3: TGTGCCACCAGTGATCCCCGAGGTGCGGGAGATACGCAGTATTTT. It is translated as CATSDPRGAGDTQYF.

V and J are TRBV19 and TRBJ1-5; D gene uncertain. Germline CDR1 is LNHDA and CDR2 is SQIVND (reference sequence). The CDR3 has 14 residues. Trimming left V 5 bases short and J 0 bases short, with 8 bases between. Written as DNA, the CDR3 is TGTGCCAGTAGTTTACGTGGTAGCAATCAGCCCCAGCATTTT. Protein product: CASSLRGSNQPQHF.

V and J are TRBV19 and TRBJ1-2; TRBD1 is a possible D gene (5 bases). Germline V lookup: CDR1 LNHDA, CDR2 SQIVND (reference sequence). V dropped 2 bases and J dropped 8 bases, with 15 bases sitting between them. The CDR3 contains 14 residues. The CDR3 spells CASSILGRENGYTF. In nucleotides, the CDR3 is TGTGCCAGTAGTATACTGGGCAGGGAGAACGGCTACACCTTC.

The V call is TRBV7-2, the J call TRBJ1-3; 8 bases are a match to TRBD1. The CDR3 sequence is 15 residues long. Germline trimming cut 4 bases from V and 4 bases from J; bases unmatched to any gene: 6. Germline V lookup: CDR1 SGHTA, CDR2 FQGNSA. Here the CDR3 reads CASSYTGGLGNTIYF. CDR3 in DNA: TGTGCCAGCAGCTACACAGGGGGTTTGGGAAACACCATATATTTT.

The chain uses TRBV28 and TRBJ1-6; D is ambiguous. The CDR3 sequence is 14 residues long. Looked up from germline, CDR1 is MDHEN and CDR2 is SYDVKM. V was trimmed by 7 bases and J by 11 bases, leaving 18 bases between them. This CDR3 reads CASTQAPDRAPLHF. CDR3 sequence (DNA): TGTGCCAGCACCCAAGCCCCCGATCGGGCACCCCTCCACTTT.

This chain connects TRBV5-1 to TRBJ1-1; 8 nucleotides align to TRBD1. The CDR3 covers 15 residues. V shed 4 bases, J shed 5 bases, and the junction held 10 bases outside the gene matches. Germline assignment: CDR1 SGHRS and CDR2 YFSETQ. The CDR3, as DNA: TGCGCCAGCAGCGCCCAGCAGGGGGCCCAAACTGAAGCTTTCTTT. This encodes CASSAQQGAQTEAFF.

V gene TRBV6-1 combines with J gene TRBJ1-2, with D tentatively TRBD1 (6 bases). Trimming removed 2 bases from V and 5 bases from J, with 12 bases in between. The CDR3 has 14 residues. Per germline, CDR1 MNHNS and CDR2 SASEGT. DNA of the CDR3: TGTGCCAGCAGTGAAACAGGGTTGATATATGGCTACACCTTC. It codes for CASSETGLIYGYTF.

This clone was observed once. This chain connects TRBV6-6 to TRBJ1-2, with a possible D match to TRBD1 (5 bases). Germline values: CDR1 MNHNY, CDR2 SVGAGI (reference sequence). V was shortened by 8 bases and J by 0 bases, with 16 bases between the two germline ends. The CDR3 spans 15 residues. CDR3: CASLKGTAANYGYTF. CDR3 nucleotide sequence: TGTGCCAGCCTAAAGGGGACGGCCGCTAACTATGGCTACACCTTC.